Shown below are 30 T cell receptor beta chains from a single sample sequenced in a study of cytomegalovirus exposure and HLA in healthy donors. Assay: immunoSEQ multiplex PCR; the TCRdb copy retains only in-frame clones and omits some. The sample holds roughly 200,000 clones, roughly 81% seen once. The material sequenced was PBMCs. Every receptor here comes from a woman aged 30 to 39 in good health and CMV-seronegative.

The rearrangement joins TRBV29-1 to TRBJ2-1; 11 nucleotides align to TRBD1. The germline CDR1 and CDR2 sequences are SQVTM and ANQGSEA. The CDR3 is made up of 15 amino acids. With 7 bases clipped from V and 3 bases from J, the junction kept 8 bases outside the gene matches. The CDR3: CSEFSGTGGYNEQFF. The CDR3 DNA reads TGCAGCGAATTTTCCGGGACAGGGGGCTACAATGAGCAGTTCTTC.

The chain uses TRBV15 and TRBJ1-2; 10 bases are shared with TRBD1. The CDR3 is 16 amino acids. Trimming removed 3 bases from V and 5 bases from J; junction bases left unmatched: 9. Germline V lookup: CDR1 LNHNV, CDR2 YYDKDF (reference sequence). The CDR3 DNA follows: TGTGCCACCAGCAGGCCGACAGGGGGCATTCGGTATGGCTACACCTTC. It yields the protein CATSRPTGGIRYGYTF.

The rearrangement links TRBV7-8 to TRBJ1-2; weak D call: TRBD1 (6 bases). This CDR3 is built from 14 residues. Germline-derived CDR1 and CDR2 are SGHVS and FQNEAQ. Trimming took off 1 base at V and 3 bases at J, with 9 bases between the two ends. CDR3 bases: TGTGCCAGCAGCTTAGGTCCAGGGGACTATGGCTACACCTTC. Protein product: CASSLGPGDYGYTF.

V is TRBV10-3 and J is TRBJ2-7, with D tentatively TRBD1 (5 bases). This CDR3 has 11 residues. Per germline, CDR1 ENHRY and CDR2 SYGVKD. V shed 3 bases and J shed 6 bases, with 6 bases lying between them. Here the CDR3 reads CAISEGAEQYF. As DNA, the CDR3 is TGTGCCATCAGTGAAGGGGCCGAGCAGTACTTC.

The genes are TRBV27 and TRBJ1-1; D gene unclear. The CDR3 runs to 13 residues. Trimming cost V 3 bases and J 2 bases, with 7 bases left between them. From germline, CDR1 is MNHEY and CDR2 SMNVEV (reference sequence). CDR3 in DNA: TGTGCCAGCAGTTTTGATCTAAACACTGAAGCTTTCTTT. It codes for CASSFDLNTEAFF.

This rearrangement joins TRBV18 to TRBJ1-4, with D possibly being TRBD1 (5 bases). Trimming took 6 bases from V and 4 from J, leaving 9 bases between them. The CDR3 is 13 residues long. Germline-derived CDR1 and CDR2 are KGHSH and LQKENI. The CDR3 protein is CASSRDSNEKLFF. CDR3 nucleotide sequence: TGTGCCAGCTCCCGAGACAGTAATGAAAAACTGTTTTTT.

The chain recombines TRBV7-6 with TRBJ1-2; the D gene is possibly TRBD1 (5 bases). Per the germline V gene, CDR1 is SGHVS and CDR2 is FNYEAQ. CDR3 length: 17 amino acids. Trimming removed 1 base from V and 8 bases from J, with 23 bases in between. As DNA, the CDR3 is TGTGCCAGCAGCTTAGTTTCGGGCGGGACGGAGCCTCGAGGCTACACCTTC. Translated, it gives CASSLVSGGTEPRGYTF.

V usage is TRBV10-3 and J usage is TRBJ2-7; TRBD2 might be the D (7 bases). V lost 8 bases to trimming and J lost 0 bases, with 14 bases between them. CDR3 length: 14 amino acids. Per the germline V gene, CDR1 is ENHRY and CDR2 is SYGVKD. CDR3 loop: CAIQEGEGSYEQYF. Here the CDR3 DNA reads TGTGCCATCCAAGAGGGGGAGGGCTCCTACGAGCAGTACTTC.

A few counts support this clone. This chain connects TRBV9 to TRBJ2-5; TRBD1 matches at 7 bases. V was pared by 3 bases and J by 5 bases, with 16 bases of the junction left unmatched. This CDR3 is 17 amino acids long. The germline gives CDR1 SGDLS, CDR2 YYNGEE. The CDR3, as DNA: TGTGCCAGCAGCGCCATCCGAGGGACAGTAGACAGGGAGACCCAGTACTTC. It translates to CASSAIRGTVDRETQYF.

The V gene is TRBV5-1, the J gene TRBJ2-7; TRBD1 agrees at 9 bases. Germline V gives CDR1 SGHRS, CDR2 YFSETQ. V dropped 0 bases and J dropped 6; count of bases not matched to a gene: 4. This CDR3 spans 14 amino acids. The CDR3 is CASSLAQGAGEQYF. The DNA for the CDR3 is TGCGCCAGCAGCTTGGCACAGGGGGCAGGCGAGCAGTACTTC.

The CDR3 nucleotides read TGTGCCAGCAGTTCGGACAGGGGCTCCTACAATGAGCAGTTCTTC. Its translation is CASSSDRGSYNEQFF. The chain couples TRBV6-5 to TRBJ2-1, with 9 bases identical to TRBD1. This CDR3 spans 15 amino acids. Germline V gives CDR1 MNHEY, CDR2 SVGAGI. J gave up 0 bases and V 4 bases, and 1 base lay outside the gene matches.

This rearrangement joins TRBV25-1 to TRBJ1-3, with TRBD1 identical over 7 bases. Germline CDR1 MGHDK, CDR2 SYGVNS. The CDR3 extends over 14 amino acids. The junction had 4 bases not matched to a gene; V was cut back by 6 bases and J by 2 bases. DNA of the CDR3: TGTGCCAGCAGAGAGACAGGGCCTGGAAACACCATATATTTT. Translation: CASRETGPGNTIYF.

The chain recombines TRBV6-6 with TRBJ2-1, with D maybe TRBD1 (5 bases). Per germline, CDR1 MNHNY and CDR2 SVGAGI (reference sequence). This CDR3 region has 14 residues. Between the trimmed V and J ends, which lost 5 bases and 0 bases, there was a span of 8 bases. The CDR3 DNA sequence: TGTGCCAGCAGTCCAGGGAACTCCTACAATGAGCAGTTCTTC. Encoded protein: CASSPGNSYNEQFF.

The rearrangement uses TRBV4-1 and TRBJ2-1; D is uncertain. This CDR3 has 12 amino acids. The germline gives CDR1 MGHRA, CDR2 YSYEKL. With 2 bases removed from V and 8 bases from J, the gap between germline ends came to 7 bases. This CDR3 is CASSQYGYEQFF. In DNA form, the CDR3 reads TGCGCCAGCAGCCAATACGGTTATGAGCAGTTCTTC.

This chain uses TRBV28 with TRBJ1-2; D possibly corresponds to TRBD1 (5 bases). V lost 2 bases and J lost 6, with 13 bases in between. Germline loops: CDR1 MDHEN, CDR2 SYDVKM. The CDR3 contains 14 residues. CDR3 sequence: CASSLQGLDHGYTF. The CDR3 DNA sequence: TGTGCCAGCAGTTTACAGGGTCTGGATCATGGCTACACCTTC.

The table lists this clone with a few counts. The chain employs TRBV27 and TRBJ1-2, with 7 bases matching TRBD1. Germline values: CDR1 MNHEY, CDR2 SMNVEV (reference sequence). This CDR3 region has 14 residues. Losses at the gene ends were 6 bases for V and 8 bases for J; bases not matched to a gene: 12. The CDR3 protein is CASSMSRDRSGYTF. For the CDR3, the DNA is TGTGCCAGCAGCATGTCCCGGGACAGATCCGGCTACACCTTC.

This rearrangement joins TRBV7-9 to TRBJ1-1; D possibly corresponds to TRBD1 (6 bases). CDR1 SEHNR and CDR2 FQNEAQ come from the germline V gene (reference sequence). The CDR3 contains 15 residues. The germline V and J ends were trimmed by 0 bases and 0 bases, with 8 bases remaining between them. The CDR3 sequence is CASSLAGALNTEAFF. In DNA form, the CDR3 reads TGTGCCAGCAGCTTAGCGGGGGCACTGAACACTGAAGCTTTCTTT.

The gene calls are TRBV5-1 and TRBJ2-3; TRBD2 matches 12 bases. Losses at the gene ends were 5 bases for V and 1 base for J; bases not matched to a gene: 2. The CDR3 extends over 15 amino acids. Germline V gives CDR1 SGHRS, CDR2 YFSETQ. CDR3 coding DNA: TGCGCCAGCAGACGGACTAGCGGGGGCACAGATACGCAGTATTTT. It codes for CASRRTSGGTDTQYF.

The chain employs TRBV2 and TRBJ2-3; 12 bases are shared with TRBD2. The CDR3 sequence is 16 residues long. Per germline, CDR1 SNHLY and CDR2 FYNNEI. J was trimmed by 6 bases and V by 2 bases; bases with no gene match: 6. The CDR3 DNA reads as TGTGCCAGCAGTGAAAACCCGGGACTAGCGGGCGATACGCAGTATTTT. This sequence encodes CASSENPGLAGDTQYF. Drawing the rest from reference TRBV2 and TRBJ2-3, the complete variable domain is EPEVTQTPSHQVTQMGQEVILRCVPISNHLYFYWYRQILGQKVEFLVSFYNNEISEKSEIFDDQFSVERPDGSNFTLKIRSTKLEDSAMYFCASSENPGLAGDTQYFGPGTRLTVL.

The CDR3 coding sequence is TGTGCCAGCAGCTTAGATTACAGGGAAAATCAGCCCCAGCATTTT. Translating it yields CASSLDYRENQPQHF. The chain uses TRBV7-8 and TRBJ1-5, with a weak D call TRBD1 (6 bases). Germline CDR1 is SGHVS and CDR2 is FQNEAQ. CDR3 size: 15 residues. Trimming pared 1 base from V and 4 bases from J, leaving 11 bases between.

The CDR3, as DNA: TGCAGCGTTCTAGGGGCTGAATGGTTCTTC. This sequence encodes CSVLGAEWFF. The rearrangement uses TRBV29-1 and TRBJ2-1; a weak D match, TRBD1 (5 bases). The V and J ends lost 5 bases and 15 bases respectively, with 14 bases between them. CDR1 and CDR2 (germline): SQVTM, ANQGSEA. This CDR3 contains 10 residues.

This chain joins TRBV27 and TRBJ2-6; 7 positions match TRBD1. Trimming removed 9 bases from V and 0 bases from J; junction bases left unmatched: 11. This CDR3 contains 17 residues. Germline V gives CDR1 MNHEY, CDR2 SMNVEV (reference sequence). CDR3 sequence reads: CASRSGTDSSGANVLTF. CDR3 DNA: TGTGCCAGTCGATCCGGGACAGACTCCTCTGGGGCCAACGTCCTGACTTTC.

The J gene is TRBJ1-1, the V gene TRBV5-5; 11 bases map to TRBD1. The germline V gene has CDR1 SGHKS and CDR2 YYEKEE (reference sequence). CDR3 length equals 16 residues. V lost 3 bases to trimming and J lost 3 bases; unmatched junction nucleotides: 7. For the CDR3, the DNA is TGTGCCAGCAGCTACTCCGGGACAGGGGGGGACACTGAAGCTTTCTTT. Amino acids: CASSYSGTGGDTEAFF.

This CDR3 is CASSLKLPSSYEQYF. The CDR3 coding sequence is TGCGCCAGCAGCTTGAAACTCCCGAGCTCCTACGAGCAGTACTTC. The V call is TRBV5-1, the J call TRBJ2-7; D uncertain. This CDR3 comprises 15 residues. The germline gives CDR1 SGHRS, CDR2 YFSETQ. V lost 1 base and J 0 bases, leaving 11 bases between the germline ends.

This CDR3 reads CASSLEGATGELFF. CDR3 nucleotides: TGCGCCAGCAGCTTGGAGGGGGCGACCGGGGAGCTGTTTTTT. The chain links TRBV5-1 to TRBJ2-2; TRBD1 matches 7 bases. V shed 0 bases, J shed 5 bases, and the junction held 1 base outside the gene matches. In germline, CDR1 is SGHRS, CDR2 YFSETQ. CDR3 length: 14 residues.

This clone came up many times. The chain couples TRBV28 to TRBJ1-4; TRBD1 aligns across 7 bases. J lost 8 bases, V lost 4 bases, and 7 bases had no gene match. This CDR3 is built from 14 residues. The germline CDR1 and CDR2 sequences are MDHEN and SYDVKM. CDR3 region: CASSWETGREKLFF. CDR3 coding DNA: TGTGCCAGCAGTTGGGAGACAGGGCGCGAAAAACTGTTTTTT.

This chain joins TRBV5-1 and TRBJ1-2; 12 bases are a match to TRBD1. Germline V gene sequence: CDR1 SGHRS, CDR2 YFSETQ. J lost 4 bases, V lost 4 bases, and 8 bases had no gene match. The CDR3 covers 16 residues. The CDR3 bases are TGCGCCAGCAGCGGGGGGACAGGGGGCCGCAGCTATGGCTACACCTTC. Its translation: CASSGGTGGRSYGYTF.

This chain links TRBV9 with TRBJ2-7; 12 bases align to TRBD1. With V trimmed by 4 bases and J by 2 bases, 7 bases remained unmatched. CDR1 is SGDLS, CDR2 YYNGEE, per germline. The length of the CDR3 is 16 residues. The CDR3 region is CASSLGTGGEAYEQYF. DNA for the CDR3: TGTGCCAGCAGCCTAGGGACAGGGGGCGAAGCCTACGAGCAGTACTTC. Together with reference TRBV9 and TRBJ2-7, the CDR3 gives the full variable domain: DSGVTQTPKHLITATGQRVTLRCSPRSGDLSVYWYQQSLDQGLQFLIQYYNGEERAKGNILERFSAQQFPDLHSELNLSSLELGDSALYFCASSLGTGGEAYEQYFGPGTRLTVT.

The CDR3 sequence: CATSRDQGGRAYEQYF. The DNA of the CDR3 is TGTGCCACCAGCAGAGATCAAGGGGGCAGGGCCTACGAGCAGTACTTC. The chain couples TRBV15 to TRBJ2-7, with TRBD1 matching over 7 bases. The trim removed 0 bases at V and 2 bases at J, leaving 7 bases unmatched. The germline V gene encodes CDR1 LNHNV and CDR2 YYDKDF (reference sequence). The CDR3 consists of 16 residues.

The rearrangement joins TRBV15 to TRBJ1-1; no reliable D call. Germline CDR1 reads LNHNV; CDR2 reads YYDKDF (reference sequence). The CDR3 consists of 13 residues. V was clipped by 0 bases and J by 9 bases, with 11 bases between them. CDR3 region: CATSRDEGSKAFF. The CDR3 DNA is TGTGCCACCAGCAGAGATGAGGGAAGTAAAGCTTTCTTT.